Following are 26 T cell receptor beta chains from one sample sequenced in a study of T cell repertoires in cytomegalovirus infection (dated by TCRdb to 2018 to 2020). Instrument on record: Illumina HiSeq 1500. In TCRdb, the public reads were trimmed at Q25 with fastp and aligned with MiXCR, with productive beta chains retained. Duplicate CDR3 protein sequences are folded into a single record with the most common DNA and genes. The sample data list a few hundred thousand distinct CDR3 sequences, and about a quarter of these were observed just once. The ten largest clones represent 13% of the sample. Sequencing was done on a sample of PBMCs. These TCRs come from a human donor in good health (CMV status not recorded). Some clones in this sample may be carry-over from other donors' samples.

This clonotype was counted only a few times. The CDR3 loop is CASSWDRSLAKNIQYF. As DNA, the CDR3 is TGTGCCAGCAGCTGGGACAGGTCCCTAGCCAAAAACATTCAGTACTTC. The chain has TRBV11-2 and TRBJ2-4; 8 nucleotides align to TRBD1. The CDR3 is 16 residues long. J lost 0 bases, V lost 4 bases, and 5 bases had no gene match. Germline V gives CDR1 SGHAT, CDR2 FQNNGV.

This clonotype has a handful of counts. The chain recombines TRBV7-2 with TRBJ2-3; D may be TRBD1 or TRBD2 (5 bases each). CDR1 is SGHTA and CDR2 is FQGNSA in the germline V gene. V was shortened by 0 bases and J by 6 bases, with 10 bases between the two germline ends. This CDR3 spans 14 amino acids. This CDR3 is CASSLAGWGDTQYF. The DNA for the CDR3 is TGTGCCAGCAGCTTAGCGGGGTGGGGGGATACGCAGTATTTT.

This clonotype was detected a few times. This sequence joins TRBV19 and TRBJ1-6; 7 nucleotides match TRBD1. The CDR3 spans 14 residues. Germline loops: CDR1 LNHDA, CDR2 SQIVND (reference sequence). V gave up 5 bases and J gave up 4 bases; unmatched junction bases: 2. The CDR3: CASSEGQYNSPLHF. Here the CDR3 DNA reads TGTGCCAGTAGTGAGGGACAGTATAATTCACCCCTCCACTTT.

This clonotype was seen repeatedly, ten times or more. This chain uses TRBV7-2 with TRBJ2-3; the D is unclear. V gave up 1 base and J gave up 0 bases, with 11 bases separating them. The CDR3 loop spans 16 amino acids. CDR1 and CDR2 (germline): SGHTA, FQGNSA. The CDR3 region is CASSLGLHTSTDTQYF. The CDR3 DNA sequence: TGTGCCAGCAGCTTAGGCCTACATACTAGCACAGATACGCAGTATTTT.

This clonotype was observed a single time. CDR3 sequence (DNA): TGTGCCAGCTCACCCTCCGGGCAGCCAGACACCATATATTTT. It translates to CASSPSGQPDTIYF. The rearrangement joins TRBV18 to TRBJ1-3; D gene ambiguous. The CDR3 runs 14 residues. Germline CDR1 and CDR2: KGHSH and LQKENI. Trimming left V 3 bases short and J 8 bases short, with 14 bases between.

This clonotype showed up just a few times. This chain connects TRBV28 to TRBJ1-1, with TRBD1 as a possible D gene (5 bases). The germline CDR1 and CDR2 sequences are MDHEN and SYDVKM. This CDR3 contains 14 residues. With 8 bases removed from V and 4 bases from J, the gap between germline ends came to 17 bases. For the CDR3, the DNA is TGTGCCAGCGAAAAGAGATCTGACAGCACTGAAGCTTTCTTT. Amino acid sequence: CASEKRSDSTEAFF.

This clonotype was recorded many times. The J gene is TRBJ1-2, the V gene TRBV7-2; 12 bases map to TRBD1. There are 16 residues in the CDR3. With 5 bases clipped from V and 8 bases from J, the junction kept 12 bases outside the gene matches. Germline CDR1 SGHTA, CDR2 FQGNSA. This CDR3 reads CASSPAGTGGRLGYTF. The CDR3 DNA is TGTGCCAGCAGCCCGGCAGGGACAGGGGGCCGGTTGGGCTACACCTTC.

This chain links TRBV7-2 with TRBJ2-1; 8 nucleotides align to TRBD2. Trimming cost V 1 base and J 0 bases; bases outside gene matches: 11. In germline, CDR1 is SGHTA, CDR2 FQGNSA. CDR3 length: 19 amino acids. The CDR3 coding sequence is TGTGCCAGCAGCTTAGTAAAGCGGGAGAAAGAAAGCTCCTACAATGAGCAGTTCTTC. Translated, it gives CASSLVKREKESSYNEQFF.

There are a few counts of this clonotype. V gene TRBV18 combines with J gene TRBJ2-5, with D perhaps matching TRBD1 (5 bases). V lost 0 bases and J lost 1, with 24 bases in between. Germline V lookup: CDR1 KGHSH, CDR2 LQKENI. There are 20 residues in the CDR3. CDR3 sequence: CASSPPFFLGRKSRQETQYF. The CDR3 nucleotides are TGTGCCAGCTCACCACCGTTCTTCCTGGGGCGCAAATCACGCCAAGAGACCCAGTACTTC.

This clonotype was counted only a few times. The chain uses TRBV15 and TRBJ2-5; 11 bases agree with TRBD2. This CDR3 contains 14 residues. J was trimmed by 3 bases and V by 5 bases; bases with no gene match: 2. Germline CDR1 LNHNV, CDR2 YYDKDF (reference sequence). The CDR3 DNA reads TGTGCCACCAGCTCGGGACTAGCGGAAGAGACCCAGTACTTC. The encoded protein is CATSSGLAEETQYF.

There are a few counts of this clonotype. Written as DNA, the CDR3 is TGCAGCGTTGGAACACAGAACTATTACACTGAAGCTTTCTTT. Its translation is CSVGTQNYYTEAFF. J is TRBJ1-1 and V is TRBV29-1; the D is unclear. Trimming stripped 4 bases from V and 3 bases from J, with 15 bases between. Germline values: CDR1 SQVTM, CDR2 ANQGSEA. There are 14 residues in the CDR3.

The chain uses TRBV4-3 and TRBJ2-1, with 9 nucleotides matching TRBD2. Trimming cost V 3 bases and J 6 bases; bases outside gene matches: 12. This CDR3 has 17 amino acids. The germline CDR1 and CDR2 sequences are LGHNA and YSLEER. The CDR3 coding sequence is TGCGCCAGCAGCCACGGAGTAGCGGGAGATCTTATCAATGAGCAGTTCTTC. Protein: CASSHGVAGDLINEQFF.

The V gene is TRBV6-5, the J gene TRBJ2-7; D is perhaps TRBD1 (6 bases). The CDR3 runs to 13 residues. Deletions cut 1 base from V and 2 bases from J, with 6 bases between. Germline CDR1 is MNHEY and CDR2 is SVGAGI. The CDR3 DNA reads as TGTGCCAGCAGTTACTACAGGGCCTACGAGCAGTACTTC. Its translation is CASSYYRAYEQYF.

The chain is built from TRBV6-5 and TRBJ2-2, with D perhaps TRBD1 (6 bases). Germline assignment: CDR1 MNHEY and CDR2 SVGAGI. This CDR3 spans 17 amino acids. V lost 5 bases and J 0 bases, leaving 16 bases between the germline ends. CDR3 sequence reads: CASSPGTNLANTGELFF. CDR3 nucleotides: TGTGCCAGCAGTCCCGGGACAAACCTCGCGAACACCGGGGAGCTGTTTTTT.

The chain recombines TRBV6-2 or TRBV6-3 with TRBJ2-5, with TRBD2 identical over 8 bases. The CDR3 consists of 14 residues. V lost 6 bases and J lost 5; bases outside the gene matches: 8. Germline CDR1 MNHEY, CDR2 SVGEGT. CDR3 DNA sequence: TGTGCCAGCAGCCAAAGGAGCGGGAGTGAGACCCAGTACTTC. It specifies CASSQRSGSETQYF.

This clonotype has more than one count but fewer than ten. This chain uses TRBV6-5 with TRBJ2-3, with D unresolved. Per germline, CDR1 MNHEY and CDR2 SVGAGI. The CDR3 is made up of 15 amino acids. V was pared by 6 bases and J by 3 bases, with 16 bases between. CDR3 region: CASRSGRIGTDTQYF. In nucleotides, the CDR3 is TGTGCCAGCAGGTCCGGCAGGATTGGTACAGATACGCAGTATTTT.

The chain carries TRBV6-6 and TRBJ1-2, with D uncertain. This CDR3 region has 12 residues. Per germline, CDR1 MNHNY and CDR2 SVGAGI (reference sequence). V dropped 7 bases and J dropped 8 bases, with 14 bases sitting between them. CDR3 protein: CASTREAWGYTF. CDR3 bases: TGTGCCAGCACCCGAGAGGCGTGGGGCTACACCTTC.

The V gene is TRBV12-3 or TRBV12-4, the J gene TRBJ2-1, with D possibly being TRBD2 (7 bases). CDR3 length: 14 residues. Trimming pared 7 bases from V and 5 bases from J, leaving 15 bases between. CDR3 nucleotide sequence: TGTGCCAGCACCCTTGGGGGGGCCCACAATGAGCAGTTCTTC. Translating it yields CASTLGGAHNEQFF.

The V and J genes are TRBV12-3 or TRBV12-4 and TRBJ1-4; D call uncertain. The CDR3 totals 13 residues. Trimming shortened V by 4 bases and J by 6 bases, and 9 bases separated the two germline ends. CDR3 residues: CASSSGEHEKLFF. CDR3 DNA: TGTGCCAGCAGTTCGGGAGAGCATGAAAAACTGTTTTTT.

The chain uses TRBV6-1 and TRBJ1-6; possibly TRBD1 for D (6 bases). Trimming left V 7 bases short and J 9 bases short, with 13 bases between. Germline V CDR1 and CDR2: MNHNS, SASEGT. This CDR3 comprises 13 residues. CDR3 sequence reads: CASKGTWSSPLHF. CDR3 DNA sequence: TGTGCCAGCAAAGGGACATGGAGTTCACCCCTCCACTTT.

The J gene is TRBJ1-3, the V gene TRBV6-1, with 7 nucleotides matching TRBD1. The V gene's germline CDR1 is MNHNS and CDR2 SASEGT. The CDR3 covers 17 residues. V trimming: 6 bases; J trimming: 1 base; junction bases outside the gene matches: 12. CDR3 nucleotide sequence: TGTGCCAGCAGCCGGACAGGAGTTACGTTTTCTGGAAACACCATATATTTT. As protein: CASSRTGVTFSGNTIYF.

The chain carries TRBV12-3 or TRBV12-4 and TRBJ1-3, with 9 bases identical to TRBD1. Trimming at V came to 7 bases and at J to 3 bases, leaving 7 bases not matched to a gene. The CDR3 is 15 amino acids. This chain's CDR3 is CASTPGTGNGNTIYF. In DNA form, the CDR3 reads TGTGCCAGCACCCCCGGGACAGGGAATGGAAACACCATATATTTT.

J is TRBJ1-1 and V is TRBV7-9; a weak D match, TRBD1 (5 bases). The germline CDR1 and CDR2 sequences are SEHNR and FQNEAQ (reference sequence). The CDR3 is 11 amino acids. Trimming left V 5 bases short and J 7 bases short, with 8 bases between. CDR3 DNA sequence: TGTGCCAGCAGCCTGACAGATGAAGCTTTCTTT. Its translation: CASSLTDEAFF.

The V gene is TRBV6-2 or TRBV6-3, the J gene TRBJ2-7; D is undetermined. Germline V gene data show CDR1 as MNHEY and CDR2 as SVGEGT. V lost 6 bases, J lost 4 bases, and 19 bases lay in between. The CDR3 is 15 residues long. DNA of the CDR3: TGTGCCAGCAGCCACACCCTCGGGTGGATTTACGAGCAGTACTTC. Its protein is CASSHTLGWIYEQYF.

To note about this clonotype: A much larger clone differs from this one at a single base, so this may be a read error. The CDR3 reads CAMTRGFSTGELFF. Here the CDR3 DNA reads TGTGCCATGACGAGGGGGTTCAGCACCGGGGAGCTGTTTTTT. The V gene is TRBV5-4, the J gene TRBJ2-2; possibly TRBD1 for D (6 bases). CDR3 length equals 14 residues. V was cut by 9 bases and J by 4 bases, with 16 bases left in between. Germline V CDR1 and CDR2: SGHNT, YYREEE (reference sequence).

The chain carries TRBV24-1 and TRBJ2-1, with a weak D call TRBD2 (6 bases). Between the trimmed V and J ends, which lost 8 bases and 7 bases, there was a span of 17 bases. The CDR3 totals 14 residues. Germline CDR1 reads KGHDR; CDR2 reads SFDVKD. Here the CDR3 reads CATMTRLGGNEQFF. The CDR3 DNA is TGTGCCACCATGACCCGACTAGGTGGGAATGAGCAGTTCTTC.